This T cell receptor (beta chain) was recovered during a study of cytomegalovirus exposure and HLA in healthy donors. Looking at the study overall: Caucasian-associated ancestry cluster membership applied to approximately 84% of approximately 420 genotyped donors. Study-level results: A later analysis linked a missense DCLRE1C variant to TCR beta V- and J-gene trimming. Associated with HLA alleles at 0.05 false discovery rate in a later analysis were approximately 17,000 TCR beta sequences.

A multiplex PCR was run with 60 Vbeta primers and 13 Jbeta primers. The repertoire was sequenced with immunoSEQ multiplex PCR; TCRdb's copy has only in-frame clones and lacks some. The table has roughly 150,000 clones, 70% to 80% seen once. The germline CDR1 and CDR2 sequences are LNHDA and SQIVND (reference sequence). V gave up 5 bases and J gave up 1 base; unmatched junction bases: 3. This CDR3 region has 14 residues. In regard to this clone: Its antigen is currently unknown.

Sequencing input: PBMCs. The source of this sequence is a woman in her forties in good health and CMV-seronegative. The gene calls are TRBV19 and TRBJ2-5; TRBD1 aligns across 8 bases. CDR3 sequence: CASSLQGVQETQYF. The DNA of the CDR3 is TGTGCCAGTAGTCTACAGGGGGTCCAAGAGACCCAGTACTTC.